Included here is one T cell receptor beta chain sequence, with context. This sample is drawn from a study of blood T cell repertoires in COVID-19. About the research overall: Material from acute and convalescent COVID-19 was sourced from the United States, Italy and Spain.

The V gene's germline CDR1 is SGHNT and CDR2 YYREEE (reference sequence). The CDR3 totals 14 residues. Deletions cut 0 bases from V and 4 bases from J, with 9 bases between. Authors' data handling: For nucleated cells, counts were estimated from reference gene primer amplification. Here immunoSEQ multiplex PCR was the method, and the copy in TCRdb shows in-frame clones only, minus some. V and J calls and clone size are copied from that table; D and trimming were computed from the DNA. This table holds approximately 60,000 clones, roughly 76% found once. The sequence came from a man aged 45-60 years with active or convalescent COVID-19. This chain joins TRBV5-4 and TRBJ2-3; D remains unclear. The sequencing input was peripheral blood. CDR3 sequence: CASSLDSRADTQYF. The CDR3 DNA follows: TGTGCCAGCAGCTTGGACAGCCGAGCAGATACGCAGTATTTT.